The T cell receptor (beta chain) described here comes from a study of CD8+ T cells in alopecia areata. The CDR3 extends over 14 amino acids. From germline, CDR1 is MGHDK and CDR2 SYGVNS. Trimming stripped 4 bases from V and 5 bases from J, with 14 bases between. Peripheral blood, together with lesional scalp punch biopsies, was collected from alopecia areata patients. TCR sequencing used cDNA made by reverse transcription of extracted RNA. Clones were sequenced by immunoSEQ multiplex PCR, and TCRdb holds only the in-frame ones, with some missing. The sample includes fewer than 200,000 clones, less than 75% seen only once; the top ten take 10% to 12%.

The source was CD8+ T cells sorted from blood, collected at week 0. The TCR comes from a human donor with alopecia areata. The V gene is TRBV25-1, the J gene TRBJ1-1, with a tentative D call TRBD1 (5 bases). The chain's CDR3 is CASSVGGISTEAFF. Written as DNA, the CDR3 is TGTGCCAGCAGTGTGGGGGGGATCTCGACTGAAGCTTTCTTT. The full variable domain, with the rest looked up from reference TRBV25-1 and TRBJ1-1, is EADIYQTPRYLVIGTGKKITLECSQTMGHDKMYWYQQDPGMELHLIHYSYGVNSTEKGDLSSESTVSRIRTEHFPLTLESARPSHTSQYLCASSVGGISTEAFFGQGTRLTVV.